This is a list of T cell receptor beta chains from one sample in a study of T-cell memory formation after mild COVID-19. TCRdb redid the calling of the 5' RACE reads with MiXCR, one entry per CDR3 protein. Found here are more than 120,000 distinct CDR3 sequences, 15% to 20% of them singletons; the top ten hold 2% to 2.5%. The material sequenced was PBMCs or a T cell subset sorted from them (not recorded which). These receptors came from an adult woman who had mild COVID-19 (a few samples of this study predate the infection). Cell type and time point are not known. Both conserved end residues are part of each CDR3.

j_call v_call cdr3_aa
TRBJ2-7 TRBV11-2 CASSLVTGTRRSYEQYF
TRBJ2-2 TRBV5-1 CASSLRLQGGGELFF
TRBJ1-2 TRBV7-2 CASSPQTSVAIYGYTF
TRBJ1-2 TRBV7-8 CASSQRTVGYTF
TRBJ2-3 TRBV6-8 CASSYERERRSTDTQYF
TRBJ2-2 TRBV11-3 CASSLGAGAGELFF
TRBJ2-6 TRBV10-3 CAISDGPGANVLTF
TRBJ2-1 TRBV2 CASSDYISYNEQFF
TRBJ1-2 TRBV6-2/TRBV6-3 CASSYPVAAYGYTF
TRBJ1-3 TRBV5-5 CASSLGQGPQGSGNTIYF
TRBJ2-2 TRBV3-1 CASSLGTGSESGELFF
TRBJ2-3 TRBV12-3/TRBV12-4 CASSFAQRGGTQYF
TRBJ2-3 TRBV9 CASSVTPSDTDTQYF
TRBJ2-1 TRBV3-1 CASENSESSYNEQFF
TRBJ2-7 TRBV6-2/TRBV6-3 CASSTGLAESYEQYF
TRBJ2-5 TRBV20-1 CSARGPAGETQYF
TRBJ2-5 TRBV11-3 CASSYAGMKTQYF
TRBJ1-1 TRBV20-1 CSARTRRGNYTEAFF
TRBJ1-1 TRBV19 CASSIGDAGATEAFF
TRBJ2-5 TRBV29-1 CSVQPDVRGTQYF
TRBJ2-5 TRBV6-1 CASSVLAGGLQETQYF
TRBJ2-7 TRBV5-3 CARSLCGTSGRNSYEQYF
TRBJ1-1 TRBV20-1 CRATDRGMAAFF
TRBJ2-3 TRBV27 CASRGTGNKRDTQYF
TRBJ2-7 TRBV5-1 CASSPNRGYEQYF
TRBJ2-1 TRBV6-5 CASRPIFQPREGNEQFF
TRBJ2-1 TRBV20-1 CSACPSVSSYNEQFF